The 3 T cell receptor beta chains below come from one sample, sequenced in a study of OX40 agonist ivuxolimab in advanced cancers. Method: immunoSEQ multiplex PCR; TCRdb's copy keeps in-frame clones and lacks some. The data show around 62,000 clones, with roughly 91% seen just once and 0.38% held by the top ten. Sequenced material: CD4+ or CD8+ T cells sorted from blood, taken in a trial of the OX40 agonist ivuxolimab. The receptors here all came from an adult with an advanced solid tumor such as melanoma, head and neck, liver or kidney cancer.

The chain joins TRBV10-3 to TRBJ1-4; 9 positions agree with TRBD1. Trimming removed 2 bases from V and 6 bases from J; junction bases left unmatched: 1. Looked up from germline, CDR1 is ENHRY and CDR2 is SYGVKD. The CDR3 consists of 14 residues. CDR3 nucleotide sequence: TGTGCCATCAGTGAGAGGACAGGGGATGAAAAACTGTTTTTT. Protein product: CAISERTGDEKLFF.

CDR3 protein: CASSLMTVNSPLHF. For the CDR3, the DNA is TGTGCCAGCAGCTTAATGACAGTAAATTCACCCCTCCACTTT. The rearrangement uses TRBV7-9 and TRBJ1-6; TRBD1 is a possible D gene (5 bases). The ends were cut back, 2 bases at V and 7 bases at J, with 9 bases in the middle. The length of the CDR3 is 14 residues. In germline, CDR1 is SEHNR, CDR2 FQNEAQ (reference sequence).

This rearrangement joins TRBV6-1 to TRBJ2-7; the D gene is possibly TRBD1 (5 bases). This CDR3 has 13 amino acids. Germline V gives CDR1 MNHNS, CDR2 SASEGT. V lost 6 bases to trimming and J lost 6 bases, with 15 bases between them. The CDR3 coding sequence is TGTGCCAGCAGCCCCAAGGGGATAGGCGAGCAGTACTTC. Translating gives CASSPKGIGEQYF.